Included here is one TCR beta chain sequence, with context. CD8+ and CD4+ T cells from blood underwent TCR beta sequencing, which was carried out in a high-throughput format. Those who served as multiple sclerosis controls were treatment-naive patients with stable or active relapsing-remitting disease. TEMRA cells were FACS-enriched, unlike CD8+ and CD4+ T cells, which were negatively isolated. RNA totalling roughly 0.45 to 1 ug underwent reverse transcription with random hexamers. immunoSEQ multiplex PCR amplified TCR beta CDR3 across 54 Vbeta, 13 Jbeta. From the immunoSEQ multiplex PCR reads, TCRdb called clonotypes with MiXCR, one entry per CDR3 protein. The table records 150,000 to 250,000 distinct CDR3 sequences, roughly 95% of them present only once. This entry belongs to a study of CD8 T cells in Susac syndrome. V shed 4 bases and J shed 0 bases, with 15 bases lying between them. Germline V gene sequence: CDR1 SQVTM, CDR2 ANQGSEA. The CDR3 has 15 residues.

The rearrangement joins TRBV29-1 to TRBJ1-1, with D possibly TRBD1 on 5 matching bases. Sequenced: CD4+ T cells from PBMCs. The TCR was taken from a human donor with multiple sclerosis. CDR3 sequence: CSVGGGDMMNTEAFF. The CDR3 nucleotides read TGCAGCGTTGGGGGCGGGGATATGATGAACACTGAAGCTTTCTTT.